Listed here are 21 T cell receptor beta chains from one sample, sequenced in a study of cytomegalovirus exposure and HLA in healthy donors. The PCR employed 60 Vbeta primers together with 13 Jbeta primers. Some clones are missing from TCRdb's copy, which holds only in-frame ones; the method was immunoSEQ multiplex PCR. The repertoire has 100,000 to 150,000 clones, roughly 80% of them found once; the top ten carry around 1.2%. The sample comprised PBMCs. The receptors shown here come from a girl aged 2-10 years in good health and CMV-seronegative.

This rearrangement joins TRBV7-2 to TRBJ1-1; 10 bases align to TRBD1. The CDR3 consists of 15 residues. In germline, CDR1 is SGHTA, CDR2 FQGNSA. Trimming cost V 4 bases and J 2 bases; bases outside gene matches: 4. The CDR3 nucleotides read TGTGCCAGCAGCTGGGACAGGGGAGGAAACACTGAAGCTTTCTTT. Its translation is CASSWDRGGNTEAFF.

V usage is TRBV4-2 and J usage is TRBJ2-3; a weak D match, TRBD2 (5 bases). V dropped 1 base and J dropped 5 bases, with 10 bases sitting between them. This CDR3 contains 14 residues. Germline-derived CDR1 and CDR2 are LGHNA and YNFKEQ. CDR3 region: CASSQGVRGDTQYF. The CDR3, as DNA: TGTGCCAGCAGCCAAGGGGTACGGGGAGATACGCAGTATTTT.

The genes are TRBV28 and TRBJ2-7, with a possible D match to TRBD2 (6 bases). Looked up from germline, CDR1 is MDHEN and CDR2 is SYDVKM. V shed 5 bases and J shed 7 bases, with 15 bases lying between them. The CDR3 totals 13 residues. This CDR3 reads CASSVMLAGEQYF. The CDR3, as DNA: TGTGCCAGCAGTGTGATGCTGGCGGGAGAGCAGTACTTC. The whole variable domain, remainder taken from reference TRBV28 and TRBJ2-7, is DVKVTQSSRYLVKRTGEKVFLECVQDMDHENMFWYRQDPGLGLRLIYFSYDVKMKEKGDIPEGYSVSREKKERFSLILESASTNQTSMYLCASSVMLAGEQYFGPGTRLTVT.

CDR3 DNA: TGTGCCAGCAGCTTGCGGGACAGGGCAAACACTGAAGCTTTCTTT. This translates into CASSLRDRANTEAFF. The chain couples TRBV7-9 to TRBJ1-1; 9 bases are a match to TRBD1. Germline V gene sequence: CDR1 SEHNR, CDR2 FQNEAQ (reference sequence). The ends lost 3 bases at V and 2 bases at J; junction bases unmatched: 4. CDR3 size: 15 residues.

The chain combines TRBV6-5 with TRBJ2-1; TRBD2 matches 9 bases. V lost 4 bases and J lost 4; bases outside the gene matches: 2. The CDR3 has 14 residues. Germline lookup yields CDR1 MNHEY and CDR2 SVGAGI. CDR3 coding DNA: TGTGCCAGCAGTTCTAGCGGGGTATACAATGAGCAGTTCTTC. Protein sequence: CASSSSGVYNEQFF.

The V gene is TRBV2, the J gene TRBJ2-7, with 8 bases lining up with TRBD2. The CDR3 is 13 residues long. Looked up from germline, CDR1 is SNHLY and CDR2 is FYNNEI. V trimming: 4 bases; J trimming: 6 bases; junction bases outside the gene matches: 5. CDR3 nucleotide sequence: TGTGCCAGCAGTGCCGGGGGGGACTTCGAGCAGTACTTC. It translates to CASSAGGDFEQYF.

This clone was seen once. V is TRBV4-1 and J is TRBJ2-1; D is unresolved. The CDR3 sequence is 16 residues long. Per the germline V gene, CDR1 is MGHRA and CDR2 is YSYEKL. Between the trimmed V and J ends, which lost 1 base and 0 bases, there was a span of 10 bases. The CDR3 protein is CASSQGLRRSYNEQFF. DNA for the CDR3: TGCGCCAGCAGCCAAGGACTGAGACGCTCCTACAATGAGCAGTTCTTC.

The chain combines TRBV27 with TRBJ1-1; possibly TRBD1 for D (5 bases). CDR1 and CDR2 (germline): MNHEY, SMNVEV (reference sequence). This CDR3 contains 11 residues. V was shortened by 7 bases and J by 5 bases, with 8 bases between the two germline ends. The CDR3: CASTQGTEAFF. The DNA for the CDR3 is TGTGCCAGCACCCAGGGTACTGAAGCTTTCTTT.

The V and J genes are TRBV28 and TRBJ2-6, with a weak D call TRBD2 (5 bases). The CDR3 loop spans 14 amino acids. CDR1 and CDR2 from the germline V gene are MDHEN and SYDVKM. The V end was cut by 7 bases, the J end by 3 bases, with 10 bases between. For the CDR3, the DNA is TGTGCCAGCATTAAGGGAGATGGGGCCAACGTCCTGACTTTC. Translated: CASIKGDGANVLTF.

The V call is TRBV28, the J call TRBJ2-4; D gene ambiguous. The germline gives CDR1 MDHEN, CDR2 SYDVKM. The CDR3 runs 17 residues. V dropped 4 bases and J dropped 0 bases, with 16 bases sitting between them. CDR3: CASSSVQTVLAKNIQYF. In nucleotides, the CDR3 is TGTGCCAGCAGTTCCGTTCAAACAGTCCTAGCCAAAAACATTCAGTACTTC.

The chain links TRBV7-9 to TRBJ1-2, with a tentative D call TRBD1 (5 bases). The germline V gene encodes CDR1 SEHNR and CDR2 FQNEAQ (reference sequence). The CDR3 covers 15 residues. Trimming took 10 bases from V and 2 from J, leaving 20 bases between them. The CDR3 is CAIPSFDSKNYGYTF. DNA of the CDR3: TGTGCCATCCCGTCTTTCGACAGCAAAAACTATGGCTACACCTTC. Drawing the rest from reference TRBV7-9 and TRBJ1-2, the complete variable domain is DTGVSQNPRHKITKRGQNVTFRCDPISEHNRLYWYRQTLGQGPEFLTYFQNEAQLEKSRLLSDRFSAERPKGSFSTLEIQRTEQGDSAMYLCAIPSFDSKNYGYTFGSGTRLTVV.

A single count supports this clone. This chain joins TRBV4-3 and TRBJ1-1, with D perhaps TRBD1 (5 bases). The V and J ends lost 0 bases and 7 bases respectively, with 9 bases between them. The CDR3 has 13 amino acids. Germline loops: CDR1 LGHNA, CDR2 YSLEER. The CDR3 bases are TGCGCCAGCAGCCAAGATTGGGGGGGTGAAGCTTTCTTT. It codes for CASSQDWGGEAFF.

This clone was observed once. The CDR3 reads CASSQKGGGTGAYNEQFF. CDR3 in DNA: TGTGCCAGCAGCCAAAAAGGGGGCGGGACAGGGGCTTACAATGAGCAGTTCTTC. The rearrangement links TRBV7-3 to TRBJ2-1, with 10 bases identical to TRBD1. This CDR3 has 18 amino acids. V was pared by 5 bases and J by 4 bases, with 14 bases of the junction left unmatched. Per the germline V gene, CDR1 is SGHTA and CDR2 is FQGTGA.

The J gene is TRBJ1-4, the V gene TRBV28; the D gene is possibly TRBD1 (6 bases). V gave up 6 bases and J gave up 8 bases, with 13 bases separating them. Germline CDR1 MDHEN, CDR2 SYDVKM. The CDR3 totals 13 residues. The CDR3 DNA reads TGTGCCAGCAGAGTTGGGGGCCAAGAAAAACTGTTTTTT. Protein: CASRVGGQEKLFF. The full variable domain, with the rest looked up from reference TRBV28 and TRBJ1-4, is DVKVTQSSRYLVKRTGEKVFLECVQDMDHENMFWYRQDPGLGLRLIYFSYDVKMKEKGDIPEGYSVSREKKERFSLILESASTNQTSMYLCASRVGGQEKLFFGSGTQLSVL.

The rearrangement uses TRBV4-3 and TRBJ2-3, with D hard to call. The CDR3 totals 15 residues. From germline, CDR1 is LGHNA and CDR2 YSLEER. V dropped 1 base and J dropped 6 bases, with 14 bases sitting between them. The CDR3 spells CASSQGAQKRDTQYF. The CDR3 bases are TGCGCCAGCAGCCAAGGGGCTCAAAAACGGGATACGCAGTATTTT.

CDR3 in DNA: TGCGCCAGCAGCCGTTTCAGCGGGAGAATGAACACCGGGGAGCTGTTTTTT. This gives the protein CASSRFSGRMNTGELFF. The chain is built from TRBV5-1 and TRBJ2-2; 8 bases agree with TRBD2. The CDR3 runs 17 residues. With V trimmed by 4 bases and J by 1 base, 9 bases remained unmatched. Germline CDR1 and CDR2: SGHRS and YFSETQ.

The chain recombines TRBV25-1 with TRBJ2-3; the match to TRBD2 covers 13 bases. CDR1 is MGHDK, CDR2 SYGVNS, per germline. The J segment lost 4 bases and the V segment lost 5 bases, leaving 6 bases of the junction unmatched. The CDR3 totals 16 residues. CDR3 coding DNA: TGTGCCAGCAGTACTAGCGGGAGGGCCCTCGCAGATACGCAGTATTTT. This codes for CASSTSGRALADTQYF.

The V and J genes are TRBV6-5 and TRBJ2-2; 9 bases match TRBD1. After removal of 2 bases from V and 7 bases from J, the junction contained 2 bases not matched to a gene. Germline CDR1 MNHEY, CDR2 SVGAGI. The CDR3 runs 14 residues. The CDR3 is CASSYDRGIGELFF. The CDR3 coding sequence is TGTGCCAGCAGTTACGACAGGGGGATCGGGGAGCTGTTTTTT.

The rearrangement uses TRBV7-9 and TRBJ1-1, with 7 bases fitting TRBD1. The ends lost 6 bases at V and 6 bases at J; junction bases unmatched: 10. From germline, CDR1 is SEHNR and CDR2 FQNEAQ (reference sequence). This CDR3 has 14 amino acids. The chain's CDR3 is CASRGVGQYSEAFF. DNA for the CDR3: TGTGCCAGCAGGGGGGTGGGACAGTATTCTGAAGCTTTCTTT. Supplemented by reference TRBV7-9 and TRBJ1-1, the full variable domain reads DTGVSQNPRHKITKRGQNVTFRCDPISEHNRLYWYRQTLGQGPEFLTYFQNEAQLEKSRLLSDRFSAERPKGSFSTLEIQRTEQGDSAMYLCASRGVGQYSEAFFGQGTRLTVV.

J is TRBJ1-3 and V is TRBV6-1; no clear D gene. Germline V gene data show CDR1 as MNHNS and CDR2 as SASEGT. The CDR3 loop spans 14 amino acids. Trimming removed 4 bases at V and 2 bases at J, with 9 bases between. In nucleotides, the CDR3 is TGTGCCAGCAGTGTGCCGGGTGCTGGAAACACCATATATTTT. It encodes CASSVPGAGNTIYF.

The chain is built from TRBV2 and TRBJ2-2; no reliable D call. Trimming cost V 4 bases and J 2 bases, with 14 bases left between them. Germline CDR1 is SNHLY and CDR2 is FYNNEI. CDR3 length: 16 amino acids. The CDR3 here is CASSVFYGGNTGELFF. Written as DNA, the CDR3 is TGTGCCAGCAGTGTTTTTTATGGCGGAAACACCGGGGAGCTGTTTTTT.